This TCR beta chain stems from a study of draining lymph node invasion in breast cancer. Looking at the study overall: Lymph node tumor invasion was verified by EpCAM/CD45 flow cytometry.

About this clonotype itself: The antigen remains unidentified.

With 3 bases removed from V and 1 base from J, the gap between germline ends came to 9 bases. Germline V gene sequence: CDR1 SGHAT, CDR2 FQDESV (reference sequence). The CDR3 is made up of 14 amino acids. Study results and limitations: In every tissue, Tregs seemed more clonally expanded than Tconvs. Draining nodes contained some of the top 100 tumor clones. In only a couple of patients could the tumor top-100 clones be tracked.

Memory regulatory T cells were sorted as CD4+ CD45RA- CD25high cells. One entry per CDR3 protein, called by TCRdb with MiXCR from the bulk RNA-seq reads. The data contain 2,500 to 3,500 distinct CDR3 sequences, about half of them singletons. This chain uses TRBV11-1 with TRBJ1-1, with unresolved D. The clonotype comes from a female donor with luminal breast cancer. Specimen: sorted memory Tregs from a lymph node. CDR3 region: CASSFPVANTEAFF. Here the CDR3 DNA reads TGTGCCAGCAGCTTTCCCGTGGCGAACACTGAAGCTTTCTTT.